These T cell receptor beta chains were read from a single sample in a study of T cells in Graves' hyperthyroidism and ophthalmopathy. TCRdb reanalysed the multiplex PCR reads using MiXCR and keeps one entry per CDR3 protein. The sample lists 600,000 to 850,000 distinct CDR3 sequences; about 19% were seen once. The sequenced sample was blood. The receptor set was obtained from a woman aged 45-65 years with Graves' hyperthyroidism that later progressed to Graves' ophthalmopathy. Each CDR3 is given with its conserved first and last residue. A D gene is named only where the DNA matches it firmly. Size values are once, few and many counts, or a class for expanded clones, and some rows have none.

V gene: TRBV5-1; D gene: .; clone size: .; CDR3 length: 14; J gene: TRBJ2-7; CDR3 protein: CASSLVTGSYEQYF; CDR3 DNA: TGCGCCAGCAGCTTGGTCACGGGTTCCTACGAGCAGTACTTC
V gene: TRBV6-5; D gene: .; clone size: few; CDR3 length: 17; J gene: TRBJ1-1; CDR3 protein: CASSYSIPTGARTEAFF; CDR3 DNA: TGTGCCAGCAGTTACTCGATTCCCACGGGGGCGCGAACTGAAGCTTTCTTT
V gene: TRBV9; D gene: .; clone size: many; CDR3 length: 15; J gene: TRBJ1-5; CDR3 protein: CASSVYGDRNQPQHF; CDR3 DNA: TGTGCCAGCAGCGTTTATGGGGACCGCAATCAGCCCCAGCATTTT
V gene: TRBV19; D gene: .; clone size: .; CDR3 length: 15; J gene: TRBJ1-1; CDR3 protein: CASSVGGPRNTEAFF; CDR3 DNA: TGTGCCAGTAGTGTTGGGGGGCCGAGGAACACTGAAGCTTTCTTT
V gene: TRBV7-4; D gene: .; clone size: few; CDR3 length: 15; J gene: TRBJ2-7; CDR3 protein: CASSLVAGAFYEQYF; CDR3 DNA: TGTGCCAGCAGCTTAGTGGCGGGGGCCTTCTACGAGCAGTACTTC
V gene: TRBV2; D gene: TRBD1; clone size: many; CDR3 length: 15; J gene: TRBJ1-2; CDR3 protein: CASTMIRDRASGYTF; CDR3 DNA: TGTGCCAGCACCATGATAAGGGACAGGGCCAGCGGCTACACCTTC
V gene: TRBV19; D gene: TRBD2; clone size: many; CDR3 length: 14; J gene: TRBJ2-5; CDR3 protein: CASHLAGEGETQYF; CDR3 DNA: TGTGCCAGCCATCTAGCGGGGGAGGGAGAGACCCAGTACTTC
V gene: TRBV6-2/TRBV6-3; D gene: .; clone size: .; CDR3 length: 13; J gene: TRBJ2-1; CDR3 protein: CASTLGPAREQFF; CDR3 DNA: TGTGCCAGCACCTTGGGGCCTGCACGTGAGCAGTTCTTC
V gene: TRBV11-2; D gene: .; clone size: .; CDR3 length: 15; J gene: TRBJ1-6; CDR3 protein: CASSTRQRPNSPLHF; CDR3 DNA: TGTGCCAGCAGCACCCGACAGCGCCCTAATTCACCCCTCCACTTT
V gene: TRBV30; D gene: .; clone size: many; CDR3 length: 12; J gene: TRBJ1-2; CDR3 protein: CAWKGFEHGYTF; CDR3 DNA: TGTGCCTGGAAGGGTTTTGAACATGGCTACACCTTC
V gene: TRBV29-1; D gene: .; clone size: .; CDR3 length: 14; J gene: TRBJ1-2; CDR3 protein: CSVEEGRAVGGYTF; CDR3 DNA: TGCAGCGTTGAAGAAGGGAGGGCGGTCGGTGGCTACACCTTC
V gene: TRBV9; D gene: .; clone size: .; CDR3 length: 13; J gene: TRBJ1-1; CDR3 protein: CASSVAANGEAFF; CDR3 DNA: TGTGCCAGCAGCGTAGCAGCTAACGGAGAAGCTTTCTTT
V gene: TRBV5-1; D gene: .; clone size: few; CDR3 length: 16; J gene: TRBJ2-2; CDR3 protein: CASTLTGFVFIGELFF; CDR3 DNA: TGCGCCAGCACCCTCACAGGGTTTGTATTCATCGGGGAGCTGTTTTTT
V gene: TRBV6-1; D gene: .; clone size: many; CDR3 length: 15; J gene: TRBJ2-7; CDR3 protein: CASSGADTVSYEQYF; CDR3 DNA: TGTGCCAGCAGCGGCGCGGACACGGTATCCTACGAGCAGTACTTC
V gene: TRBV7-3; D gene: .; clone size: few; CDR3 length: 15; J gene: TRBJ2-1; CDR3 protein: CASSLVQTHGNEQFF; CDR3 DNA: TGTGCCAGCAGCTTAGTACAGACCCACGGCAATGAGCAGTTCTTC
V gene: TRBV20-1; D gene: .; clone size: .; CDR3 length: 17; J gene: TRBJ1-5; CDR3 protein: CSARGDRGLYSNQPQHF; CDR3 DNA: TGCAGTGCTAGAGGGGACCGCGGCCTATATAGCAATCAGCCCCAGCATTTT
V gene: TRBV20-1; D gene: TRBD2; clone size: few; CDR3 length: 14; J gene: TRBJ2-5; CDR3 protein: CSATRLAGRETQYF; CDR3 DNA: TGCAGTGCCACTAGACTAGCGGGGCGCGAGACCCAGTACTTC
V gene: TRBV4-1; D gene: .; clone size: .; CDR3 length: 16; J gene: TRBJ1-1; CDR3 protein: CASSRVDVTGNTEAFF; CDR3 DNA: TGCGCCAGCAGCCGCGTCGACGTCACGGGGAACACTGAAGCTTTCTTT
V gene: TRBV2; D gene: TRBD1; clone size: many; CDR3 length: 15; J gene: TRBJ2-1; CDR3 protein: CAEYRDRGLYNEQFF; CDR3 DNA: TGTGCCGAATACCGGGACAGGGGGCTATACAATGAGCAGTTCTTC
V gene: TRBV5-6; D gene: .; clone size: few; CDR3 length: 16; J gene: TRBJ1-4; CDR3 protein: CASSLTTGTAIGKLFF; CDR3 DNA: TGTGCCAGCAGCTTAACAACCGGGACGGCAATCGGAAAACTGTTTTTT
V gene: TRBV29-1; D gene: .; clone size: few; CDR3 length: 9; J gene: TRBJ1-1; CDR3 protein: CSVDREAFF; CDR3 DNA: TGCAGCGTGGACAGAGAAGCTTTCTTT
V gene: TRBV10-1; D gene: .; clone size: .; CDR3 length: 12; J gene: TRBJ2-2; CDR3 protein: CASSESPGELFF; CDR3 DNA: TGCGCCAGCAGTGAGTCTCCGGGGGAGCTGTTTTTT
V gene: TRBV30; D gene: .; clone size: many; CDR3 length: 14; J gene: TRBJ1-1; CDR3 protein: CAWSPGQRNTEAFF; CDR3 DNA: TGTGCCTGGAGTCCAGGACAGAGGAACACTGAAGCTTTCTTT
V gene: TRBV15; D gene: .; clone size: many; CDR3 length: 17; J gene: TRBJ1-2; CDR3 protein: CATSESALQSPNYGYTF; CDR3 DNA: TGTGCCACCAGCGAGAGTGCCCTACAGAGTCCTAACTATGGCTACACCTTC
V gene: TRBV10-3; D gene: TRBD1; clone size: few; CDR3 length: 13; J gene: TRBJ2-2; CDR3 protein: CAIGQGDTGELFF; CDR3 DNA: TGTGCCATCGGACAGGGCGACACCGGGGAGCTGTTTTTT
V gene: TRBV12-3/TRBV12-4; D gene: .; clone size: many; CDR3 length: 16; J gene: TRBJ1-1; CDR3 protein: CASNIPSRVPGNEAFF; CDR3 DNA: TGTGCCAGCAACATCCCTAGCCGGGTCCCCGGCAATGAAGCTTTCTTT
V gene: TRBV6-2/TRBV6-3; D gene: .; clone size: .; CDR3 length: 15; J gene: TRBJ2-1; CDR3 protein: CASRNWVSSYNEQFF; CDR3 DNA: TGTGCCAGCAGGAATTGGGTATCCTCCTACAATGAGCAGTTCTTC